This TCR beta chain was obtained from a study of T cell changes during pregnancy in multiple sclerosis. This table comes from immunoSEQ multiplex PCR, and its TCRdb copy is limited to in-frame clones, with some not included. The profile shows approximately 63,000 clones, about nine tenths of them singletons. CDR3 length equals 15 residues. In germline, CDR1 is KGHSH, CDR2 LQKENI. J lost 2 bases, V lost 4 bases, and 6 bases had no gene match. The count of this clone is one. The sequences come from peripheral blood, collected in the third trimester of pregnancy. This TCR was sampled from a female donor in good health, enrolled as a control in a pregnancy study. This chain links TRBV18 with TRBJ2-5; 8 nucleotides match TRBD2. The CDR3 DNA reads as TGTGCCAGCTCACAACTAGCGGTAGGGCAAGAGACCCAGTACTTC. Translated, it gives CASSQLAVGQETQYF. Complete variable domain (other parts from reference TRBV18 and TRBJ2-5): NAGVMQNPRHLVRRRGQEARLRCSPMKGHSHVYWYRQLPEEGLKFMVYLQKENIIDESGMPKERFSAEFPKEGPSILRIQQVVRGDSAAYFCASSQLAVGQETQYFGPGTRLLVL.